This T cell receptor (beta chain) appears in the sequencing data of a study of Graves' ophthalmopathy and Graves' hyperthyroidism. The V gene's germline CDR1 is MNHEY and CDR2 SVGAGI. The CDR3 runs to 17 residues. Trimming left V 0 bases short and J 7 bases short, with 19 bases between. The table lists this clonotype with many counts. TCR beta CDR3 regions were amplified from RNA transcripts. The first-round RT-PCR employed HTBI primers together with the Qiagen OneStep RT-PCR kit. A multiplex PCR was then performed as the second round. In TCRdb, the multiplex PCR reads were re-called with MiXCR into one record per CDR3 protein. Of under 350,000 distinct CDR3 sequences in the sample, roughly a sixth are singletons; the top ten hold around an eighth.

This TCR came from an adult man with Graves' ophthalmopathy. The chain combines TRBV6-5 with TRBJ1-5; possibly TRBD1 for D (5 bases). The sequencing input was peripheral blood. CDR3 sequence: CASSYSKGTPVEQPQHF. The CDR3 DNA follows: TGTGCCAGCAGTTACTCGAAGGGGACCCCCGTAGAGCAGCCCCAGCATTTT.